One TCR beta chain is described in this entry. This entry is derived from a study of blood T cell repertoires in COVID-19. As originally analysed: By means of reference gene primer amplification, nucleated cell counts were estimated. Sequenced by immunoSEQ multiplex PCR; TCRdb stores in-frame clones only, minus some. From that table come the V and J calls and clone size; the DNA was used to work out D and trimming. The profile shows 400,000 or so clones, 87% of them singletons. V was trimmed by 2 bases and J by 0 bases, leaving 18 bases between them. This CDR3 is 18 amino acids long. Germline V gene data show CDR1 as SGDLS and CDR2 as YYNGEE. Ages ranged from 18 to 89 years, with residence in more than 20 US areas. Participants had their cohort set by participant-reported clinical history.

This receptor was identified in a man aged 35 to 55 in a cohort exposed to, infected with or recovered from COVID-19 (not recorded which). The sample consisted of PBMCs or T cells enriched from blood (not recorded which). V gene TRBV9 combines with J gene TRBJ1-3; D unclear. The CDR3 nucleotides are TGTGCCAGCAGCGTCGAGTCACTTGCAGCGCACTCTGGAAACACCATATATTTT. Its protein product is CASSVESLAAHSGNTIYF. The full variable domain, in which reference TRBV9 and TRBJ1-3 provide the parts outside the CDR3, is DSGVTQTPKHLITATGQRVTLRCSPRSGDLSVYWYQQSLDQGLQFLIQYYNGEERAKGNILERFSAQQFPDLHSELNLSSLELGDSALYFCASSVESLAAHSGNTIYFGEGSWLTVV.